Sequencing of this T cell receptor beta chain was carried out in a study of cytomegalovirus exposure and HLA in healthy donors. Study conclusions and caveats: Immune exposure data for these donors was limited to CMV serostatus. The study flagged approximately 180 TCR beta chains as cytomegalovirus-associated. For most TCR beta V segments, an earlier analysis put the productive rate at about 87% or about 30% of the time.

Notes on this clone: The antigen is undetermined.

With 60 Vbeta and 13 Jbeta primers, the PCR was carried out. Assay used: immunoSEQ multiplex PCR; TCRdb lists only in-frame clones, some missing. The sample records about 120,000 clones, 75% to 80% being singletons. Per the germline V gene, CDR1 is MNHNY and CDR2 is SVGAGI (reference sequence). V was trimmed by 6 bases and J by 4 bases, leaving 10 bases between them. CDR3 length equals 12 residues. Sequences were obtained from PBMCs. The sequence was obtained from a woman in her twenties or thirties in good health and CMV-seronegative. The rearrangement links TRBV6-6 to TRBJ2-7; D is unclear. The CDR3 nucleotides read TGTGCCAGCAGCCTGACGGAGTACGAGCAGTACTTC. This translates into CASSLTEYEQYF.